This T cell receptor beta chain came from a study of Graves' ophthalmopathy and Graves' hyperthyroidism. The germline V and J ends were trimmed by 6 bases and 2 bases, with 20 bases remaining between them. CDR1 is MGHDK and CDR2 is SYGVNS in the germline V gene. The CDR3 sequence is 16 residues long. The TCR beta CDR3 regions underwent amplification from RNA transcripts. Investigators did first-round RT-PCR with HTBI primers, then second-round multiplex PCR. TCRdb ran MiXCR on the multiplex PCR reads and lists one entry per CDR3 protein. The sample lists about 740,000 distinct CDR3 sequences, 35% to 50% occurring once.

The sequenced sample was peripheral blood. The sequence derives from an adult man with Graves' ophthalmopathy. The V gene is TRBV25-1, the J gene TRBJ2-7, with D maybe TRBD2 (5 bases). The CDR3 sequence is CASRAKQGLGPYEQYF. The CDR3, as DNA: TGTGCCAGCAGAGCTAAACAAGGACTGGGCCCCTACGAGCAGTACTTC.